This T cell receptor (beta chain) was captured by sequencing in a study of T-cell reconstitution after alpha-beta-depleted transplantation in children. Study-level points and caveats: Where some patients showed high TCRbeta diversity at day 60, it came from recipient T cells and thymic progenitors that had survived. From newly produced T cells came most of the T-cell counts and diversity one year after transplant. Reportedly, only several hundred clones from non-depleted graft cells drove alpha-beta T-cell counts at about two months.

Trimming removed 2 bases at V and 6 bases at J, with 14 bases between. Germline V gives CDR1 LGHNA, CDR2 YSLEER. This CDR3 is built from 15 residues. Concerning this clonotype: Its antigen is not known.

Researchers prepared the TCRbeta library using unique molecular identifiers, the study reports. TCRdb passed the PCR reads through MiXCR, listing each CDR3 protein once. The table records 540,000 or so distinct CDR3 sequences, approximately 22% of them present only once. This receptor was identified in a boy less than two years old who had a stem cell transplant for acute myeloid leukemia, so the T cells may come from the graft donor. Sequencing used PBMCs, mostly from graft donor cells, obtained 360 days after TCRalphabeta/CD19-depleted stem cell transplant. This chain connects TRBV4-3 to TRBJ2-1; D not resolved. In DNA, the CDR3 is TGCGCCAGCAGCCAACCTGACGTCACCGTCAATGAGCAGTTCTTC. It specifies CASSQPDVTVNEQFF.